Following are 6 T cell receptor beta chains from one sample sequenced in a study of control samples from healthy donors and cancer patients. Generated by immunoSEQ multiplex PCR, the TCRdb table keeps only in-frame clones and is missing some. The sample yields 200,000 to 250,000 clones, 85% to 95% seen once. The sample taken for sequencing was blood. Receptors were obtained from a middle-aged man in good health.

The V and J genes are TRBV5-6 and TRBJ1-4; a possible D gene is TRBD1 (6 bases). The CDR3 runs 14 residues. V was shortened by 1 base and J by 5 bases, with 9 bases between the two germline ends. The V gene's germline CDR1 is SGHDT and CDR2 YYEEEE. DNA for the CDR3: TGTGCCAGCAGCTTGACAGGGATGAATGAAAAACTGTTTTTT. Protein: CASSLTGMNEKLFF.

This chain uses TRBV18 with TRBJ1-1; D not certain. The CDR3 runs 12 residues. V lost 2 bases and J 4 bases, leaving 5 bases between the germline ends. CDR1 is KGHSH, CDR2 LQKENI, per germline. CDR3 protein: CASSPSSTEAFF. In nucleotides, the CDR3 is TGTGCCAGCTCACCATCCTCCACTGAAGCTTTCTTT.

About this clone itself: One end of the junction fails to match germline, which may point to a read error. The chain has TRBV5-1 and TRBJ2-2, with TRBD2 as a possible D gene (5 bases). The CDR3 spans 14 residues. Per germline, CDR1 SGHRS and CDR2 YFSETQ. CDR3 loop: CASRLDLNTGELFF. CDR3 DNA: TGCGCCAGCAGATTGGACTTGAACACCGGGGAGCTGTTTTTT.

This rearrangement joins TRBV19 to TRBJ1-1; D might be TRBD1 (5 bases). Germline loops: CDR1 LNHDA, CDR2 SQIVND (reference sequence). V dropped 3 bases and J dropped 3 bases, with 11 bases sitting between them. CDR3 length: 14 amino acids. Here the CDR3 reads CASSIRGADTEAFF. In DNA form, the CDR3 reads TGTGCCAGTAGTATTAGGGGCGCGGACACTGAAGCTTTCTTT.

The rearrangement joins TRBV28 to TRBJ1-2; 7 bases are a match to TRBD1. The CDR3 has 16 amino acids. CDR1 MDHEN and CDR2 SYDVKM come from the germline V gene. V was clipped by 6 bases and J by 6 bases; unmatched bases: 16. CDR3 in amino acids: CASSRPGQTGLNGYTF. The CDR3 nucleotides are TGTGCCAGCAGCCGTCCGGGACAGACTGGCCTGAATGGCTACACCTTC.

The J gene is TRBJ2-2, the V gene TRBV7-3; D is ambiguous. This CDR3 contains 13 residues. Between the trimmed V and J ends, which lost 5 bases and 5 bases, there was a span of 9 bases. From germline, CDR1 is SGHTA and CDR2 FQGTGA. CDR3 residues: CASSPQATGELFF. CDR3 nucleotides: TGTGCCAGCAGCCCCCAGGCGACCGGGGAGCTGTTTTTT. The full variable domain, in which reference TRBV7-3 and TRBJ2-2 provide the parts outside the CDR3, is GAGVSQTPSNKVTEKGKYVELRCDPISGHTALYWYRQSLGQGPEFLIYFQGTGAADDSGLPNDRFFAVRPEGSVSTLKIQRTERGDSAVYLCASSPQATGELFFGEGSRLTVL.